This T cell receptor (beta chain) emerged from a study of regulatory T cells in long-lasting Graves disease (dated by TCRdb to the early 2020s). Looking at the study overall: Persistent Graves' disease meant more than 5 years of antithyroid drug treatment with TSH receptor autoantibodies that stayed positive. Persistent Graves' disease patients were compared with newly diagnosed Graves' disease patients by peripheral blood TCR sequencing and RNA sequencing. The study was conducted in China and was registered as a clinical trial. A total of roughly 33 samples were covered by TCR sequencing, comprising 13 persistent and around 20 newly diagnosed Graves' disease patients. In the clinical cohort, patients with persistent Graves' disease had used antithyroid drugs for an average of about 10 years. Here is what the overall study found, with its caveats: Sequencing and analysis were limited to the TCR beta chain. Lower TCR Shannon entropy and fewer highly expanded clones were observed in persistent Graves' disease patients than in newly diagnosed patients, which suggested clonal expansion. Patients with persistent disease shared more public clonotypes (about 2,900) than newly diagnosed patients did (approximately 990). Persistent disease showed preferential use of TRBV28, TRBJ1-2 and TRBJ2-5, whereas newly diagnosed disease favored TRBV20-1 and TRBJ2-1. Only peripheral blood was studied, because thyroid tissue, the primary lesion, was inaccessible. As a limitation, the authors acknowledged that the small sample size may reduce accuracy.

The meaning of the sample's time point label: persistent/refractory GD, antithyroid drugs over 5 years with positive TRAb. For both TCR sequencing and RNA sequencing, RNA was extracted from PBMCs using TRIzol. Graves' disease was diagnosed according to American Thyroid Association guidelines. Patients were recruited from an endocrinology department in Xi'an, China. Each patient gave approximately 9.7 milliliters of peripheral blood, collected in an EDTA anticoagulant tube. Ficoll Paque Plus density gradient separation was used to isolate PBMCs, and no further T cell sorting was performed. RNA quality was checked with an Agilent 2100 Bioanalyzer and agarose gel, and concentration with a NanoDrop 2000. From its cysteine to its phenylalanine, the CDR3 spans 13 amino acids. The retained sequence is limited to the CDR3, 39 bases, with the frame set at the first base. Looking up the germline V gene yields CDR1 MNHNS and CDR2 SASEGT. V and J lose 5 bases and 8 bases, and a span of 15 bases separates them.

To prepare the library, multiplex PCR was applied. The instrument was an Illumina HiSeq 4000. CDR3 regions were amplified by Arm-PCR with iRepertoire HTBI primers to construct TCR beta libraries. PCR products were gel purified before sequencing. Concerning the study's data processing: Gene usage analysis of CDR3 amino acid clonotypes relied on the approximately 68 TRBV and over 13 TRBJ segments identified across samples. COPE and FqMerger were used to merge filtered high-quality paired reads into contigs. BLAST was used to align contigs to the IMGT TRBV, TRBD and TRBJ reference genes, and CDR3 was defined following IMGT. Clonotypes above 0.1% frequency were classified as highly expanded clones. Shannon entropy served as the measure of repertoire diversity, while the Gini coefficient captured V-J evenness. A clonotype found in more than one individual was treated as public. TCRdb's own reprocessing of the public reads used fastp at Q25 and MiXCR and kept productive beta chains. Rows are unified per CDR3 protein, each entry keeping the most common DNA and genes. The authors' filters were not applied to this entry. This sample is represented by about 340,000 distinct CDR3 sequences; around a fifth of them were singletons. In total, the top ten clones hold 29% of the sample.

This clonotype has ten or more counts. Its antigen remains undetermined. No base quality information exists; no much larger clone differs at one position. The chain couples TRBV6-1 to TRBJ1-2; confidence is insufficient to name the D gene. The sample here was peripheral blood mononuclear cells (PBMCs), taken when the disease was refractory, from a patient treated with antithyroid drugs. This clonotype was sampled from a female donor with Graves disease. The bases are TGTGCCAGCAGTAAGTCCGGTTTCGTGGGCTACACCTTC. Its product reads: CASSKSGFVGYTF.